One and the same sample provided the 5 T cell receptor beta chains below, sequenced in a study of blood T cells in healthy people across ages. For the second PCR, which ran for 7 to 11 cycles, a sample-barcoded 5' primer and a J-beta primer mix were used. Via MiXCR, TCRdb re-called the 5' RACE reads, giving one row per CDR3 protein. The sample has some 320,000 distinct CDR3 sequences; 25% to 30% are singletons. The sample taken for sequencing was blood. Source of these receptors: a woman in her seventies in good health.

The chain combines TRBV20-1 with TRBJ2-2; 11 nucleotides align to TRBD2. The CDR3 sequence is 16 residues long. The ends lost 1 base at V and 6 bases at J; junction bases unmatched: 7. Germline CDR1 reads DFQATT; CDR2 reads SNEGSKA (reference sequence). CDR3 loop: CSARGGSGRASGELFF. CDR3 DNA sequence: TGCAGTGCTAGAGGGGGTAGCGGGAGGGCCTCCGGGGAGCTGTTTTTT.

The V gene is TRBV28, the J gene TRBJ2-5; the match to TRBD1 covers 9 bases. The CDR3 consists of 15 residues. V shed 3 bases and J 4 bases; nucleotides not matched to a gene: 6. Per germline, CDR1 MDHEN and CDR2 SYDVKM. CDR3 nucleotide sequence: TGTGCCAGCAGTTTTATTGGGACAGGGAGAGAGACCCAGTACTTC. Translation gives CASSFIGTGRETQYF.

V usage is TRBV25-1 and J usage is TRBJ2-5, with 14 bases lining up with TRBD2. Trimming removed 3 bases from V and 4 bases from J; junction bases left unmatched: 7. Germline V lookup: CDR1 MGHDK, CDR2 SYGVNS. The CDR3 extends over 17 amino acids. The CDR3 is CASSDPGLAGAGETQYF. Here the CDR3 DNA reads TGTGCCAGCAGTGATCCGGGACTAGCGGGAGCGGGAGAGACCCAGTACTTC.

The rearrangement joins TRBV27 to TRBJ2-3; the D is unclear. CDR1 and CDR2 (germline): MNHEY, SMNVEV (reference sequence). V lost 6 bases and J 4 bases, leaving 11 bases between the germline ends. The CDR3 sequence is 13 residues long. This CDR3 reads CASSHSRADTQYF. DNA of the CDR3: TGTGCCAGCAGCCATAGTAGGGCAGATACGCAGTATTTT.

The V and J genes are TRBV24-1 and TRBJ2-1, with 10 bases fitting TRBD1. Germline lookup yields CDR1 KGHDR and CDR2 SFDVKD. Trimming at V came to 9 bases and at J to 4 bases, leaving 5 bases not matched to a gene. The CDR3 covers 14 residues. The DNA of the CDR3 is TGTGCCACCCGAGGACAGGGGGGATACAATGAGCAGTTCTTC. Translation gives CATRGQGGYNEQFF.